Listed here are 12 T cell receptor beta chains from one sample, sequenced in a study of cytomegalovirus exposure and HLA in healthy donors. PCR employed 60 Vbeta and 13 Jbeta primers. Data came from immunoSEQ multiplex PCR; TCRdb stores just in-frame clones and leaves some out. The sample consists of 110,000 to 150,000 clones, less than 10% of them appearing once. Material for sequencing was PBMCs. These receptor sequences come from a male donor in good health and CMV-seronegative.

This clone has only a few counts. The chain joins TRBV28 to TRBJ2-7; possible D gene TRBD1, 7 bases. The CDR3 is 16 amino acids. The ends were cut back, 3 bases at V and 1 base at J, with 16 bases in the middle. Germline values: CDR1 MDHEN, CDR2 SYDVKM. CDR3 residues: CASSFLPTGRSYEQYF. CDR3 coding DNA: TGTGCCAGCAGTTTCCTCCCGACAGGGAGGTCCTACGAGCAGTACTTC.

This chain uses TRBV19 with TRBJ1-5, with D perhaps TRBD1 (5 bases). The ends were cut back, 7 bases at V and 2 bases at J, with 15 bases in the middle. CDR1 and CDR2 (germline): LNHDA, SQIVND (reference sequence). The CDR3 has 15 residues. CDR3 nucleotide sequence: TGTGCCAGTACCATGGGAGGGGTTGGCAATCAGCCCCAGCATTTT. Protein product: CASTMGGVGNQPQHF. The whole variable domain, filled in from reference TRBV19 and TRBJ1-5, reads DGGITQSPKYLFRKEGQNVTLSCEQNLNHDAMYWYRQDPGQGLRLIYYSQIVNDFQKGDIAEGYSVSREKKESFPLTVTSAQKNPTAFYLCASTMGGVGNQPQHFGDGTRLSIL.

A few counts support this clone. The J gene is TRBJ2-7, the V gene TRBV7-9, with D perhaps matching TRBD2 (6 bases). Trimming left V 5 bases short and J 4 bases short, with 12 bases between. The CDR3 is 13 amino acids. CDR1 SEHNR and CDR2 FQNEAQ come from the germline V gene (reference sequence). CDR3 sequence reads: CASSPGDRYEQYF. The CDR3 DNA follows: TGTGCCAGCAGCCCGGGAGATCGGTACGAGCAGTACTTC.

Only a few counts were recorded for this clone. The V gene is TRBV27, the J gene TRBJ1-1, with D perhaps matching TRBD1 (6 bases). V was clipped by 5 bases and J by 7 bases, with 17 bases between them. The germline V gene encodes CDR1 MNHEY and CDR2 SMNVEV (reference sequence). The CDR3 has 14 amino acids. This chain's CDR3 is CASSITGRVGEAFF. The CDR3 coding sequence is TGTGCCAGCAGTATTACAGGGAGGGTAGGTGAAGCTTTCTTT.

This sequence joins TRBV28 and TRBJ1-3, with 7 positions matching TRBD1. Trimming at V came to 5 bases and at J to 1 base, leaving 2 bases not matched to a gene. The CDR3 loop spans 14 amino acids. Germline CDR1 is MDHEN and CDR2 is SYDVKM. CDR3 sequence (DNA): TGTGCCAGCAGTGGCAGGGGGTCTGGAAACACCATATATTTT. This gives the protein CASSGRGSGNTIYF.

This clone has only a few counts. The rearrangement uses TRBV4-3 and TRBJ2-2; a possible D gene is TRBD2 (5 bases). Germline CDR1 is LGHNA and CDR2 is YSLEER. V lost 4 bases and J 1 base, leaving 13 bases between the germline ends. The CDR3 loop spans 16 amino acids. The DNA of the CDR3 is TGCGCCAGCAGCCCCGGGGTAAGCAGGAACACCGGGGAGCTGTTTTTT. Amino acids: CASSPGVSRNTGELFF.

This chain connects TRBV5-1 to TRBJ2-7, with a weak D call TRBD1 (6 bases). Germline loops: CDR1 SGHRS, CDR2 YFSETQ. Trimming took off 0 bases at V and 0 bases at J, with 7 bases between the two ends. This CDR3 spans 14 amino acids. CDR3 nucleotide sequence: TGCGCCAGCAGCTTGGAGACAGGCTCCTACGAGCAGTACTTC. Translating it yields CASSLETGSYEQYF.

The V gene is TRBV5-6, the J gene TRBJ2-7, with 10 bases identical to TRBD1. J gave up 2 bases and V 1 base, and 3 bases lay outside the gene matches. From germline, CDR1 is SGHDT and CDR2 YYEEEE. This CDR3 spans 15 amino acids. The chain's CDR3 is CASSLPGTGAYEQYF. The CDR3 region has the DNA TGTGCCAGCAGCTTGCCCGGGACAGGGGCCTACGAGCAGTACTTC.

This clone was counted only a few times. The V call is TRBV19, the J call TRBJ1-4, with no clear D. V lost 6 bases and J 4 bases, leaving 18 bases between the germline ends. This CDR3 is built from 16 residues. Germline V CDR1 and CDR2: LNHDA, SQIVND (reference sequence). Written as DNA, the CDR3 is TGTGCCAGTAGGGAGACTTCAGCGTCCTTTAATGAAAAACTGTTTTTT. It codes for CASRETSASFNEKLFF.

About this clone itself: The junction departs from the called germline gene at one end, perhaps through a read error. The V and J genes are TRBV7-7 and TRBJ1-4; 7 bases agree with TRBD1. Looked up from germline, CDR1 is SSHAT and CDR2 is FNYEAQ (reference sequence). This CDR3 comprises 15 residues. The CDR3 is CASSFRQGPNEKLFF. Written as DNA, the CDR3 is TGTGCTAGCAGCTTCCGACAGGGTCCTAATGAAAAACTGTTTTTT.

The chain carries TRBV4-3 and TRBJ1-1; weak D call: TRBD1 (5 bases). The germline CDR1 and CDR2 sequences are LGHNA and YSLEER. The CDR3 runs 14 residues. Trimming removed 1 base at V and 6 bases at J, with 12 bases between. Here the CDR3 reads CASSQVEGRAEAFF. CDR3 in DNA: TGCGCCAGCAGCCAAGTTGAGGGGAGGGCTGAAGCTTTCTTT.

The chain links TRBV7-2 to TRBJ2-7, with TRBD1 matching 7 bases. Germline lookup yields CDR1 SGHTA and CDR2 FQGNSA. The CDR3 spans 13 residues. After removal of 5 bases from V and 3 bases from J, the junction contained 4 bases not matched to a gene. Here the CDR3 DNA reads TGTGCCAGCAGCCGGGGACAGCACTACGAGCAGTACTTC. The encoded protein is CASSRGQHYEQYF.